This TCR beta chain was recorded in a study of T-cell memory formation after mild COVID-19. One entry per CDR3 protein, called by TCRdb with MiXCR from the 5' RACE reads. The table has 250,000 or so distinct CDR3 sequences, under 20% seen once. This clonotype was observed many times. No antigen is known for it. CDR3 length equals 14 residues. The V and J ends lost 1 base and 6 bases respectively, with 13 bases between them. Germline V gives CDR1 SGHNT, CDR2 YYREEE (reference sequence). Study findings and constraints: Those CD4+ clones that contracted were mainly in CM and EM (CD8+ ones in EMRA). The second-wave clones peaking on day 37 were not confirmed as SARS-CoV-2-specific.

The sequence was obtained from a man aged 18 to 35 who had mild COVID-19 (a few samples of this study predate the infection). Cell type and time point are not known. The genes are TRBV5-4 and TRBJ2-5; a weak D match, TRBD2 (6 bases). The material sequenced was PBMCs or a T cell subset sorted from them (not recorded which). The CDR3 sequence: CASSLYVGRKTQYF. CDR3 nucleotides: TGTGCCAGCAGCTTGTATGTGGGGAGGAAGACCCAGTACTTC.